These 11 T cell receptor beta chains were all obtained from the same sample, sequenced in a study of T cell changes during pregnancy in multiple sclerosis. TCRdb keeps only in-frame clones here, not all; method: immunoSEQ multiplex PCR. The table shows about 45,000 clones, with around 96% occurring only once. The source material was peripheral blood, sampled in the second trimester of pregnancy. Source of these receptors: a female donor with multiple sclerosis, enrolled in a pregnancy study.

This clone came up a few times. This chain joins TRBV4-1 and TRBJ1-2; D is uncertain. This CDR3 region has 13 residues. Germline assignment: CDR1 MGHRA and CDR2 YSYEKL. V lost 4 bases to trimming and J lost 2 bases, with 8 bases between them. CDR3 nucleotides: TGCGCCAGCAGCCTCAGCGACAACTATGGCTACACCTTC. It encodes CASSLSDNYGYTF.

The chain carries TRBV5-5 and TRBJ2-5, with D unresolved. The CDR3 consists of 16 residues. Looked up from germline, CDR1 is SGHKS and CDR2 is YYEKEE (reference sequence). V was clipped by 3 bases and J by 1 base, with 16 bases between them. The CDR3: CASSSRDLIFQETQYF. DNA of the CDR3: TGTGCCAGCAGCTCGAGAGACTTAATCTTCCAAGAGACCCAGTACTTC.

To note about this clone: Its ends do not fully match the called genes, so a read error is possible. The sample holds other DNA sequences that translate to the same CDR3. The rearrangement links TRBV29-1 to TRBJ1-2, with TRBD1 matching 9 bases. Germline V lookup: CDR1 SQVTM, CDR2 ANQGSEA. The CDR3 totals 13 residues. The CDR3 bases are TGCAGCGTTGTTTGGACAGGGGACTATGGCTACACCTTT. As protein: CSVVWTGDYGYTF.

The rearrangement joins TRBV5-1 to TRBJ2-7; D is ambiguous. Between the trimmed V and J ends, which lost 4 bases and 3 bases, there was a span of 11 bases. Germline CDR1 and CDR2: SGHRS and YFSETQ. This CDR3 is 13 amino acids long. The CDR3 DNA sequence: TGCGCCAGCAGCCCCGCGGTTGGCTACGAGCAGTACTTC. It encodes CASSPAVGYEQYF.

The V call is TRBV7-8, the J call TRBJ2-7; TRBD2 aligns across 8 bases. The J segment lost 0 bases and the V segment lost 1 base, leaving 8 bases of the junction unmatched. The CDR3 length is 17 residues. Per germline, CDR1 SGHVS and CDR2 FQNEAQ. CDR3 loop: CASSLGAIAGSSYEQYF. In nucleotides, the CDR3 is TGTGCCAGCAGCTTAGGGGCCATAGCGGGGAGCTCCTACGAGCAGTACTTC.

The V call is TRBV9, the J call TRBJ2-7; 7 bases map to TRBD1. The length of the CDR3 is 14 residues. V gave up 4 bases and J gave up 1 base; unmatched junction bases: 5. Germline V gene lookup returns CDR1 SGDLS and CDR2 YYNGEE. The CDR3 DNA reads TGTGCCAGCAGCCCACAGACAGGGTCCTACGAGCAGTACTTC. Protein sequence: CASSPQTGSYEQYF. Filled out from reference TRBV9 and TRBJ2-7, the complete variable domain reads DSGVTQTPKHLITATGQRVTLRCSPRSGDLSVYWYQQSLDQGLQFLIQYYNGEERAKGNILERFSAQQFPDLHSELNLSSLELGDSALYFCASSPQTGSYEQYFGPGTRLTVT.

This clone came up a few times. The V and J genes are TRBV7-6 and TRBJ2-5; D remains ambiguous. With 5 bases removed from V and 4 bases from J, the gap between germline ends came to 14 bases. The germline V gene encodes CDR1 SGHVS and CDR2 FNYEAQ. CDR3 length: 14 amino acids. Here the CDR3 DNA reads TGTGCCAGCAGCCCCGTGCTGGCATTAGAGACCCAGTACTTC. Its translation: CASSPVLALETQYF.

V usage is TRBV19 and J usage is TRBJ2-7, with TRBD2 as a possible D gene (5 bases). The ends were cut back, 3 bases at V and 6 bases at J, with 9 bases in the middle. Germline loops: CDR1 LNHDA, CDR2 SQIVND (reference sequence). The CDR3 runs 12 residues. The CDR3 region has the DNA TGTGCCAGTAGTATGGCTGGAGGCGAGCAGTACTTC. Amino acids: CASSMAGGEQYF.

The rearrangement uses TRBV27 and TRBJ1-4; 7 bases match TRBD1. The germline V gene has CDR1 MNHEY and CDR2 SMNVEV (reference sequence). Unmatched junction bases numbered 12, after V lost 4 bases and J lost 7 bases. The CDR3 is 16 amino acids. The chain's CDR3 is CASSSPGVGGSEKLFF. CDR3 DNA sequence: TGTGCCAGCAGTTCACCTGGGGTAGGGGGCAGTGAAAAACTGTTTTTT.

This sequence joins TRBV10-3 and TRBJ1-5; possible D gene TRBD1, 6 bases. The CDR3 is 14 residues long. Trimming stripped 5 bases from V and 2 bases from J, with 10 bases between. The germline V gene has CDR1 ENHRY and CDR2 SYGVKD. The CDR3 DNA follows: TGTGCCATCAGTCCTCGACAGGGCAATCAGCCCCAGCATTTT. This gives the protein CAISPRQGNQPQHF.

The CDR3 DNA reads as TGCGCCAGCAGCTCTGAGGCAGGGGGCGCCGTGAACACTGAAGCTTTCTTT. Translating it yields CASSSEAGGAVNTEAFF. The chain recombines TRBV5-1 with TRBJ1-1, with 8 bases matching TRBD1. Germline CDR1 and CDR2: SGHRS and YFSETQ. The CDR3 is 17 residues long. Losses at the gene ends were 3 bases for V and 0 bases for J; bases not matched to a gene: 10.